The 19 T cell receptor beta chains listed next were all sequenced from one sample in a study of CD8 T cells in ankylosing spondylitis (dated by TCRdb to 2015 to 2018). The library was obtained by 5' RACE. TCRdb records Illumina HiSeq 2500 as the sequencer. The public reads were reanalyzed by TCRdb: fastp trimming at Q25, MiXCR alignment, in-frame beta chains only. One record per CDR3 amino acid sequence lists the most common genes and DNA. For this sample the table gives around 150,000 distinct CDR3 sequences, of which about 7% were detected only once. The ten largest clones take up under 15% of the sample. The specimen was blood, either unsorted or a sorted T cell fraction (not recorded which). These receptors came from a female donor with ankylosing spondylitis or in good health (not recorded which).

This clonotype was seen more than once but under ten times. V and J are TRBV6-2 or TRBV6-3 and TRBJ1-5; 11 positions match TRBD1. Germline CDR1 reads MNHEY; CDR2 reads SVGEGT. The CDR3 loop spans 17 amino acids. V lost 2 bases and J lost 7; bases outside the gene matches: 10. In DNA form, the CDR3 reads TGTGCCAGCAGTTACGTCGGGACAGGGGGTTTCAGCCAGCCCCAGCATTTT. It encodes CASSYVGTGGFSQPQHF.

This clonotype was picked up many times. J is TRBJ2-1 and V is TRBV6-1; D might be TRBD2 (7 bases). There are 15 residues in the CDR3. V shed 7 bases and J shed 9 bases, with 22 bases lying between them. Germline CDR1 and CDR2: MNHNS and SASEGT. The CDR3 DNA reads TGTGCCAGCAACTCTGGGGGGGCCCTATTCAGTGAGCAGTTCTTC. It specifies CASNSGGALFSEQFF.

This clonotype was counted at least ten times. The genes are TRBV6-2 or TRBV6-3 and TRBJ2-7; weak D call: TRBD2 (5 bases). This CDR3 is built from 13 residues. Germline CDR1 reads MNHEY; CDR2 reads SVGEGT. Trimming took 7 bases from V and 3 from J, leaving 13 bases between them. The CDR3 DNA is TGTGCCAGCACGCGGGCGAACGACTACGAGCAGTACTTC. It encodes CASTRANDYEQYF.

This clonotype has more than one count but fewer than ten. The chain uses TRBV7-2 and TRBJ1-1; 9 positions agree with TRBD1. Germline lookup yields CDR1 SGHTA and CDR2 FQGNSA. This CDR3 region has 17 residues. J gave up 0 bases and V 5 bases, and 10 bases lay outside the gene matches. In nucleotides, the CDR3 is TGTGCCAGCAGCCCAGGACAGGGGTACCGGCTGAACACTGAAGCTTTCTTT. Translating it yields CASSPGQGYRLNTEAFF. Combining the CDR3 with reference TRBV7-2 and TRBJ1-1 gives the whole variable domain GAGVSQSPSNKVTEKGKDVELRCDPISGHTALYWYRQSLGQGLEFLIYFQGNSAPDKSGLPSDRFSAERTGGSVSTLTIQRTQQEDSAVYLCASSPGQGYRLNTEAFFGQGTRLTVV.

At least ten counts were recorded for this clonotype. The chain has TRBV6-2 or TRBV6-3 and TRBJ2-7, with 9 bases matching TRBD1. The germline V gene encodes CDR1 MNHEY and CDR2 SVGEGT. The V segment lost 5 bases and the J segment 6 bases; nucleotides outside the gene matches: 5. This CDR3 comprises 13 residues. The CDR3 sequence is CASSPGQGLEQYF. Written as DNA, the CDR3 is TGTGCCAGCAGTCCGGGACAGGGTCTCGAGCAGTACTTC.

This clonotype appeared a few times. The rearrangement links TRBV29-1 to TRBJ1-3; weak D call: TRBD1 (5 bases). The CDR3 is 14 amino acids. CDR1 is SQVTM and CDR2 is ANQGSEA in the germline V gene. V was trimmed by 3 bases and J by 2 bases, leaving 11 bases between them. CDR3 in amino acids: CSVEDTFAGNTIYF. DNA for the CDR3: TGCAGCGTTGAGGACACTTTCGCTGGAAACACCATATATTTT.

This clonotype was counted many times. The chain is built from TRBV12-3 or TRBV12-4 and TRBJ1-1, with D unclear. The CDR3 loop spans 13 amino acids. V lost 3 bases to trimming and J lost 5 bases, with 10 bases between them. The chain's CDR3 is CASSLMMRTEAFF. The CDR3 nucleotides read TGTGCCAGCAGTTTGATGATGCGGACTGAAGCTTTCTTT.

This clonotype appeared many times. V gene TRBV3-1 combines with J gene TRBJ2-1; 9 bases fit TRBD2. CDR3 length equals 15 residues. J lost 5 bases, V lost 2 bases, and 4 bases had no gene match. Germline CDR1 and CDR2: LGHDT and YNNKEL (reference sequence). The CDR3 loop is CASSQRRGGNNEQFF. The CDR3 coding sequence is TGTGCCAGCAGCCAAAGGCGGGGGGGCAACAATGAGCAGTTCTTC.

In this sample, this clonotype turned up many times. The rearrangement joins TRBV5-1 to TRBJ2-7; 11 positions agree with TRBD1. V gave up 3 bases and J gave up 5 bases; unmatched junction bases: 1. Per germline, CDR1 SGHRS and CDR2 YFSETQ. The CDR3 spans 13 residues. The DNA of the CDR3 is TGCGCCAGCAGCTGGACAGGGGGCGACGAGCAGTACTTC. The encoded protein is CASSWTGGDEQYF.

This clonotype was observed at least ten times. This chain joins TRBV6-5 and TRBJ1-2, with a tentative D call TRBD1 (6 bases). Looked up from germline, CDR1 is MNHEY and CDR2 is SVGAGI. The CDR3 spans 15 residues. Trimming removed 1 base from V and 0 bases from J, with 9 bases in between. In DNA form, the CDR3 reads TGTGCCAGCAGTTACTTAGGGGGTTCTAACTATGGCTACACCTTC. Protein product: CASSYLGGSNYGYTF.

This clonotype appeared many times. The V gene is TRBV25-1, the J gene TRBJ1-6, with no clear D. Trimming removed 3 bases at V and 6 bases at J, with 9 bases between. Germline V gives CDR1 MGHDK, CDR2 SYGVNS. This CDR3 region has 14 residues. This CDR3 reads CASSEFGLNSPLHF. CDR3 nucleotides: TGTGCCAGCAGTGAGTTCGGTCTTAATTCACCCCTCCACTTT.

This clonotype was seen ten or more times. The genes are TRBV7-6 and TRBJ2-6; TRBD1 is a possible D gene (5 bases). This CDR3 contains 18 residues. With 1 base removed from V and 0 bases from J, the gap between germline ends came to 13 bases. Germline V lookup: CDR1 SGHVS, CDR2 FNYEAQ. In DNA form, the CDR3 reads TGTGCCAGCAGCTTAGAATGGGGCCCCCGCTCTGGGGCCAACGTCCTGACTTTC. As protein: CASSLEWGPRSGANVLTF.

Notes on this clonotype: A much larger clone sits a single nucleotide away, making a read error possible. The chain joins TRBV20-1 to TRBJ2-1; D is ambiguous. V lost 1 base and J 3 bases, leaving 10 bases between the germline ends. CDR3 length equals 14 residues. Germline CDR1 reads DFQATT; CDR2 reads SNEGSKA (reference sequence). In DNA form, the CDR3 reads TGCAGTGCTAGAGGGGCAGCTTACTACAATGAGCAGTTCTTC. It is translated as CSARGAAYYNEQFF.

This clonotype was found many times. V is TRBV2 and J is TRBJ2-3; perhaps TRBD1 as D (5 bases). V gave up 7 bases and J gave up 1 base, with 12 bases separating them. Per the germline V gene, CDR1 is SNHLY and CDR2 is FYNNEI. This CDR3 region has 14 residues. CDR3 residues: CASTGAAGTDTQYF. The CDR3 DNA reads TGTGCCAGCACTGGGGCGGCGGGCACAGATACGCAGTATTTT.

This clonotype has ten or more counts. CDR3 nucleotide sequence: TGTGCCAGCAGCTTAGCGCAATGGGACAGAACGCAGTATTTT. It specifies CASSLAQWDRTQYF. The chain recombines TRBV7-2 with TRBJ2-3; 7 bases are shared with TRBD1. This CDR3 comprises 14 residues. The germline gives CDR1 SGHTA, CDR2 FQGNSA. V trimming: 0 bases; J trimming: 9 bases; junction bases outside the gene matches: 6.

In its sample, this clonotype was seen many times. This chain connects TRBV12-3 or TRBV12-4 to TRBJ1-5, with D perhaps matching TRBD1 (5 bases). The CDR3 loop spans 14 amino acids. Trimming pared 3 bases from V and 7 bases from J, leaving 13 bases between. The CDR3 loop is CASSFGDAGQPQHF. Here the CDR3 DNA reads TGTGCCAGCAGTTTTGGGGACGCGGGCCAGCCCCAGCATTTT.

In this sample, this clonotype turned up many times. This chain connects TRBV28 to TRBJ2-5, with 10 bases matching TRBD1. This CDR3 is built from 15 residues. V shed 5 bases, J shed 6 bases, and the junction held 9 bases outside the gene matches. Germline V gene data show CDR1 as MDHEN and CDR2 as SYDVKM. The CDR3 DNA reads TGTGCCAGCAGTACGTTGACAGGGGGCAGGAAGACCCAGTACTTC. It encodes CASSTLTGGRKTQYF.

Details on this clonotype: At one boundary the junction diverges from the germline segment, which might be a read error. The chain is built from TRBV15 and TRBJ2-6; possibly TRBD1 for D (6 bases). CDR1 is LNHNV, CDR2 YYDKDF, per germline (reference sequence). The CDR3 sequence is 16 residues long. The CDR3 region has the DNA TGTGCCACCACCAGAGAACAGGGATCTGGGGCCAACGTCCTGACTTTC. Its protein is CATTREQGSGANVLTF.

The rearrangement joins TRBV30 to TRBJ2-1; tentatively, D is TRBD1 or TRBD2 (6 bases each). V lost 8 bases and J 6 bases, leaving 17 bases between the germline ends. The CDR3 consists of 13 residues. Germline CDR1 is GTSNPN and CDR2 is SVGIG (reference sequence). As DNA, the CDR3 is TGTGCCCGACAGGCGGGGTTTGGCAATGAGCAGTTCTTC. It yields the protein CARQAGFGNEQFF.